Given below is one T cell receptor (beta chain) in context. Its target antigen remains unknown. Base qualities are not provided; no much larger clone lies one nucleotide away. This entry comes from a study of identical twins (dated by TCRdb to 2016 to 2017). Study-wide context: TCR alpha and beta repertoires from monozygotic twins, unrelated adults of various ages and cord blood were deep-sequenced to test whether fetal clonotypes persist. To rule out contamination, the twin experiments were replicated at different times with different library preparation protocols.

Broad study findings and their caveats: In monozygotic twins, recombination models systematically underestimated out-of-frame TCR alpha sharing, but the models matched the sharing seen between unrelated individuals. Invariant T cells such as MAIT and iNKT could partly confound zero-insertion analyses, though diverse VJ usage argued against this for most clonotypes. Fewer insertions were carried by abundant cord blood beta clonotypes; a weaker similar trend was observed in young adult naive repertoires, while no such trend was observed in memory repertoires. A weaker excess of twin sharing was found in beta out-of-frame sequences because the signal-to-noise ratio was lowered by fewer shared sequences. Because the same donors could not be followed over many years, the conclusions relied on cross-sectional statistical analysis. Out-of-frame TCR alpha sequences shared between twins showed an excess of low generation-probability sequences compared with coincidental sharing between unrelated individuals.

CDR1 is given as SGHTA and CDR2 as FQGNSA, both from the germline V gene. The CDR3, cysteine through phenylalanine, is 16 amino acids long. Just CDR3 DNA is preserved here, 48 bases in frame from base 1. A distance of 11 bases separates the germline ends of V and J, which lose 2 bases and 0 bases respectively. Every donor was a healthy Caucasian. Three pairs of female monozygotic twins, all aged roughly 18 to 29 years, were included in the twin cohort. Positive isolation kits from Invitrogen were used to isolate the CD4+ and CD8+ T cell populations. The method behind the library was 5' RACE. The sequencing machine was an Illumina HiSeq 2000. A universal primer binding site was introduced by template switching, and a unique molecular identifier was present in the final cDNA, enabling accurate counting of TCR cDNA molecules. Specific primers in the conserved constant-segment region were used to synthesize first-strand cDNA for TCR alpha and beta chains. To control for contamination, each cDNA library was double barcoded with a SMART-Mk sample barcode plus Illumina barcodes. TruSeq adapter sequences and Illumina sample barcodes were added in two successive PCR steps. TCR alpha and beta cDNA libraries were sequenced on the Illumina HiSeq platform with custom primers. The original pipeline was this. Raw reads were processed with MiGEC to extract unique molecular identifiers, and MiXCR was used to determine CDR3 positions. Recombination models were inferred per individual with the repgenHMM and IGoR tools using an EM algorithm. Shared clonotype analysis was performed with the tcR package in R, normalizing sharing by the product of cloneset sizes. To study raw recombination free of thymic and clonal selection effects, out-of-frame nonproductive sequences were analyzed. TCRdb reprocessed the public reads (quality trimming at Q25 with fastp, clone calling with MiXCR) and kept in-frame beta chains. All rows with the same CDR3 protein become a single entry with the most common DNA and genes. TCRdb, not the authors, supplied the V and J calls. For this sample there are a few hundred thousand distinct CDR3 sequences; roughly 13% appear just once. Approximately 1% of the sample belongs to the ten largest clones.

The data were also submitted as part of a second study, on yellow fever vaccine responses in identical twins. The second study's paper adds: According to the authors, in identical twins the way T cells responded to vaccination appeared partly convergent and partly personalized. The study precisely tracked vaccine-responding T cell clones in identical twins.

The V and J segments used are TRBV7-2 and TRBJ1-3; the D gene assignment is ambiguous. Sequencing input: CD4+ T cells sorted from blood. The source of this sequence is a woman under 30 in good health. The nucleotide sequence is given as TGTGCCAGCAGCTTAAGGGCGGGGAACTCTGGAAACACCATATATTTT. Its coded protein is CASSLRAGNSGNTIYF.